These 29 T cell receptor beta chains share one sample of origin, sequenced in a study of vaccination and CD4 T cells after COVID-19. Which antigens these TCRs recognize remains unknown. Sequencing of the DNA from cultured CD4+ T cells was carried out with the Oncomine TCR Beta short-read assay. Each CDR3 protein gets one entry after TCRdb re-called the PCR reads with MiXCR. Here the sample spans approximately 15,000 distinct CDR3 sequences, about 44% being singletons. As for treatment: approximately nine-day PBMC culture with coronavirus spike peptide pools or control peptides (ViraFEST assay). The source material was CD4+ T cells from blood, cultured in vitro. These receptors originate from a human donor who had recovered from COVID-19.

The V and J genes are TRBV4-2 and TRBJ2-7; D is possibly TRBD2 (7 bases). Germline V gene data show CDR1 as LGHNA and CDR2 as YNFKEQ. V was cut by 1 base and J by 3 bases, with 16 bases left in between. This CDR3 has 16 residues. The CDR3 region has the DNA TGTGCCAGCAGCCAAGCCGGGCGGGGGCTTAACTACGAGCAGTACTTC. Translated, it gives CASSQAGRGLNYEQYF.

Here the CDR3 reads CASSTGTIQETQYF. Here the CDR3 DNA reads TGTGCCAGTAGTACGGGGACTATCCAAGAGACCCAGTACTTC. The J gene is TRBJ2-5, the V gene TRBV19; 7 nucleotides align to TRBD2. This CDR3 region has 14 residues. Germline CDR1 reads LNHDA; CDR2 reads SQIVND (reference sequence). Trimming removed 4 bases from V and 1 base from J; junction bases left unmatched: 3. Full variable domain (outside the CDR3, taken from reference TRBV19 and TRBJ2-5): DGGITQSPKYLFRKEGQNVTLSCEQNLNHDAMYWYRQDPGQGLRLIYYSQIVNDFQKGDIAEGYSVSREKKESFPLTVTSAQKNPTAFYLCASSTGTIQETQYFGPGTRLLVL.

The chain has TRBV7-9 and TRBJ1-3; D perhaps matches TRBD1 (5 bases). With 11 bases removed from V and 3 bases from J, the gap between germline ends came to 14 bases. The CDR3 has 13 residues. CDR1 is SEHNR and CDR2 is FQNEAQ in the germline V gene (reference sequence). The CDR3 DNA follows: TGTGCCCCCAGGGCACTGGGTGGAAACACCATATATTTT. As protein: CAPRALGGNTIYF.

The chain joins TRBV24-1 to TRBJ2-7; 7 bases agree with TRBD2. Per germline, CDR1 KGHDR and CDR2 SFDVKD. The V segment lost 6 bases and the J segment 3 bases; nucleotides outside the gene matches: 7. This CDR3 has 14 amino acids. CDR3: CATSRGGDGYEQYF. CDR3 DNA sequence: TGTGCCACCAGTCGGGGAGGGGACGGCTACGAGCAGTACTTC.

This CDR3 is CASSSPGPSTEAFF. For the CDR3, the DNA is TGTGCCAGCAGCTCGCCGGGCCCCTCCACTGAAGCTTTCTTT. The chain joins TRBV5-4 to TRBJ1-1; D remains unclear. CDR1 is SGHNT and CDR2 is YYREEE in the germline V gene (reference sequence). This CDR3 spans 14 amino acids. V gave up 3 bases and J gave up 4 bases, with 13 bases separating them.

The chain uses TRBV9 and TRBJ1-6; D unresolved. The CDR3 is 14 amino acids. Deletions cut 4 bases from V and 7 bases from J, with 12 bases between. The germline V gene encodes CDR1 SGDLS and CDR2 YYNGEE. The CDR3 loop is CASSRVEPNSPLHF. The DNA of the CDR3 is TGTGCCAGCAGCAGAGTGGAACCCAATTCACCCCTCCACTTT.

The chain is built from TRBV11-3 and TRBJ2-5, with D tentatively TRBD2 (6 bases). Germline V gives CDR1 SGHNT, CDR2 YENEEA. V lost 3 bases, J lost 5 bases, and 16 bases lay in between. The CDR3 consists of 15 residues. Here the CDR3 DNA reads TGTGCCAGCAGCTTTTTATACGGGACTGGGGAGACCCAGTACTTC. Its protein product is CASSFLYGTGETQYF.

There are a few counts of this clonotype. The chain uses TRBV20-1 and TRBJ2-7, with TRBD1 matching 9 bases. After removal of 7 bases from V and 3 bases from J, the junction contained 7 bases not matched to a gene. CDR1 DFQATT and CDR2 SNEGSKA come from the germline V gene (reference sequence). The CDR3 sequence is 13 residues long. CDR3 coding DNA: TGCAGTGGACAGGGGGAGCAAGGCTACGAGCAGTACTTC. Translation gives CSGQGEQGYEQYF.

A few counts support this clonotype. V and J are TRBV6-4 and TRBJ2-1; 9 bases fit TRBD2. Germline CDR1 MRHNA, CDR2 SNTAGT. There are 14 residues in the CDR3. The trim removed 4 bases at V and 8 bases at J, leaving 6 bases unmatched. The CDR3, as DNA: TGTGCCAGCAGTGGGGCTAGCGGGAACGATGAGCAGTTCTTC. As protein: CASSGASGNDEQFF.

This chain links TRBV28 with TRBJ2-7, with 9 bases fitting TRBD1. The V segment lost 6 bases and the J segment 5 bases; nucleotides outside the gene matches: 14. CDR3 length: 16 residues. CDR1 and CDR2 from the germline V gene are MDHEN and SYDVKM. The CDR3 DNA sequence: TGTGCCAGCAGCGATACGAGCGGGACAGGGCTTCACGAGCAGTACTTC. This encodes CASSDTSGTGLHEQYF.

Of note for this clonotype: Lacking the conserved final phenylalanine or tryptophan, this CDR3 likely reflects a read error. CDR3 region: CASSLTREQYL. The CDR3, as DNA: TGTGCCAGCAGTTTAACGAGGGAGCAGTACCTC. The chain links TRBV28 to TRBJ2-7; no definite D call. In germline, CDR1 is MDHEN, CDR2 SYDVKM. CDR3 length equals 11 residues. Between the trimmed V and J ends, which lost 2 bases and 7 bases, there was a span of 6 bases.

The rearrangement uses TRBV2 and TRBJ1-1; no reliable D call. CDR3 size: 15 residues. V lost 2 bases and J 7 bases, leaving 17 bases between the germline ends. In germline, CDR1 is SNHLY, CDR2 FYNNEI. The CDR3 DNA sequence: TGTGCCAGCAGTGAATTGCCGGGCAGCGTCTATGAAGCTTTCTTT. It is translated as CASSELPGSVYEAFF.

The V call is TRBV5-6, the J call TRBJ1-2, with 7 bases fitting TRBD1. The CDR3 spans 15 residues. V lost 4 bases, J lost 1 base, and 7 bases stayed unmatched. Germline V gene sequence: CDR1 SGHDT, CDR2 YYEEEE. CDR3 in amino acids: CASSPRTGFNYGYTF. In DNA form, the CDR3 reads TGTGCCAGCAGCCCTAGGACAGGTTTTAACTATGGCTACACCTTC.

In its sample, this clonotype was seen a few times. The V gene is TRBV28, the J gene TRBJ2-1, with 10 bases aligning to TRBD1. Germline CDR1 and CDR2: MDHEN and SYDVKM. Trimming removed 6 bases from V and 4 bases from J; junction bases left unmatched: 9. CDR3 length: 16 residues. CDR3 region: CASRPLTGGMYNEQFF. CDR3 DNA sequence: TGTGCCAGCAGACCCCTGACAGGGGGCATGTACAATGAGCAGTTCTTC.

In the case of this clonotype: Its ends do not fully match the called genes, so a read error is possible. This chain uses TRBV15 with TRBJ2-7, with TRBD1 identical over 7 bases. CDR3 size: 15 residues. Germline assignment: CDR1 LNHNV and CDR2 YYDKDF (reference sequence). As DNA, the CDR3 is TGTGTCACCAGCAGAGATCGGGGACAGTTATACGAGCAGTACTTC. It translates to CVTSRDRGQLYEQYF. The variable domain in full, with the rest retrieved from reference TRBV15 and TRBJ2-7, is DAMVIQNPRYQVTQFGKPVTLSCSQTLNHNVMYWYQQKSSQAPKLLFHYYDKDFNNEADTPDNFQSRRPNTSFCFLDIRSPGLGDTAMYLCVTSRDRGQLYEQYFGPGTRLTVT.

This clonotype has more than one count but fewer than ten. The V gene is TRBV6-1, the J gene TRBJ1-1; D might be TRBD1 (5 bases). The CDR3 is 13 amino acids. V shed 5 bases and J shed 9 bases, with 16 bases lying between them. In germline, CDR1 is MNHNS, CDR2 SASEGT. CDR3: CASSKPQDSKAFF. In DNA form, the CDR3 reads TGTGCCAGCAGTAAACCACAGGATTCGAAAGCTTTCTTT.

The chain couples TRBV2 to TRBJ2-3, with D unclear. The germline V gene encodes CDR1 SNHLY and CDR2 FYNNEI. There are 13 residues in the CDR3. Trimming left V 4 bases short and J 1 base short, with 6 bases between. The CDR3 DNA is TGTGCCAGCAGTGGACGGCGCACAGATACGCAGTATTTT. Translated: CASSGRRTDTQYF. Full variable domain (remainder filled in from reference TRBV2 and TRBJ2-3): EPEVTQTPSHQVTQMGQEVILRCVPISNHLYFYWYRQILGQKVEFLVSFYNNEISEKSEIFDDQFSVERPDGSNFTLKIRSTKLEDSAMYFCASSGRRTDTQYFGPGTRLTVL.

The gene calls are TRBV6-1 and TRBJ2-7; the D gene could be TRBD1 or TRBD2 (6 bases each). V lost 6 bases, J lost 2 bases, and 17 bases lay in between. In germline, CDR1 is MNHNS, CDR2 SASEGT. The CDR3 sequence is 15 residues long. CDR3 in amino acids: CASRVNWGATYEQYF. As DNA, the CDR3 is TGTGCCAGCAGAGTGAACTGGGGGGCCACCTACGAGCAGTACTTC.

The chain carries TRBV12-3 or TRBV12-4 and TRBJ1-5, with TRBD1 as a possible D gene (6 bases). CDR3 length: 16 amino acids. V was cut by 6 bases and J by 5 bases, with 20 bases left in between. The DNA of the CDR3 is TGTGCCAGCAGCATTGGATTACAGGGAGGGTATCAGCCCCAGCATTTT. Its translation: CASSIGLQGGYQPQHF.

This clonotype was counted between two and nine times. V is TRBV6-7 and J is TRBJ1-5; D gene ambiguous. TRBV6-7 is an ORF for which the function is uncertain. Trimming cost V 10 bases and J 3 bases, with 4 bases left between them. The length of the CDR3 is 10 residues. CDR3 amino acids: CATLNQPQHF. CDR3 DNA: TGTGCCACCCTCAATCAGCCCCAGCATTTT.

This sequence joins TRBV20-1 and TRBJ2-3; TRBD2 matches at 8 bases. The CDR3 contains 15 residues. V lost 6 bases to trimming and J lost 6 bases; unmatched junction nucleotides: 14. Germline values: CDR1 DFQATT, CDR2 SNEGSKA (reference sequence). CDR3 sequence: CSAKPGLGGRDTQYF. As DNA, the CDR3 is TGCAGTGCGAAACCGGGACTAGGGGGACGGGATACGCAGTATTTT.

This clonotype was observed a few times. The chain combines TRBV20-1 with TRBJ1-5; D is unresolved. Germline values: CDR1 DFQATT, CDR2 SNEGSKA (reference sequence). The V end was cut by 0 bases, the J end by 6 bases, with 6 bases between. The CDR3 length is 12 residues. The CDR3 DNA sequence: TGCAGTGCTAGAGATTCCGGTCAGCCCCAGCATTTT. Translation: CSARDSGQPQHF.

The sample holds a few counts of this clonotype. The CDR3 loop reads CSARHNSGTDTQYF. CDR3 nucleotides: TGCAGTGCTAGACACAACTCGGGAACAGATACGCAGTATTTT. The chain links TRBV20-1 to TRBJ2-3, with D perhaps TRBD2 (5 bases). From germline, CDR1 is DFQATT and CDR2 SNEGSKA (reference sequence). V was shortened by 2 bases and J by 3 bases, with 12 bases between the two germline ends. CDR3 length: 14 amino acids.

The chain recombines TRBV12-3 or TRBV12-4 with TRBJ2-1; D remains ambiguous. Trimming left V 8 bases short and J 4 bases short, with 6 bases between. This CDR3 comprises 11 residues. Written as DNA, the CDR3 is TGTGCCAGCGGTAGATACAATGAGCAGTTCTTC. Protein product: CASGRYNEQFF.

By its share, this clonotype is large. The CDR3 here is CASRQREGATIYGYTF. The DNA for the CDR3 is TGTGCCAGCAGACAACGGGAGGGGGCCACAATCTATGGCTACACCTTC. V gene TRBV6-1 combines with J gene TRBJ1-2; 7 bases align to TRBD1. Germline CDR1 and CDR2: MNHNS and SASEGT. CDR3 size: 16 residues. V gave up 6 bases and J gave up 4 bases; unmatched junction bases: 14.

The chain employs TRBV7-8 and TRBJ2-1; TRBD2 matches 8 bases. Germline V gene data show CDR1 as SGHVS and CDR2 as FQNEAQ. This CDR3 has 15 residues. Unmatched junction bases numbered 10, after V lost 5 bases and J lost 7 bases. The CDR3 sequence is CASSPSGGGLNEQFF. CDR3 DNA: TGTGCCAGCAGCCCAAGCGGGGGTGGCTTAAATGAGCAGTTCTTC. Using reference TRBV7-8 and TRBJ2-1 for the parts outside the CDR3, the full variable domain is GAGVSQSPRYKVAKRGQDVALRCDPISGHVSLFWYQQALGQGPEFLTYFQNEAQLDKSGLPSDRFFAERPEGSVSTLKIQRTQQEDSAVYLCASSPSGGGLNEQFFGPGTRLTVL.

The rearrangement uses TRBV29-1 and TRBJ2-1; 7 nucleotides match TRBD2. V dropped 6 bases and J dropped 7; count of bases not matched to a gene: 6. The CDR3 is made up of 12 amino acids. Germline CDR1 and CDR2: SQVTM and ANQGSEA. The CDR3 is CSVERGGNEQFF. CDR3 nucleotide sequence: TGCAGCGTCGAGCGGGGAGGGAATGAGCAGTTCTTC.

This clonotype was recorded once. V gene TRBV6-5 combines with J gene TRBJ2-1; perhaps D is TRBD1 or TRBD2 (5 bases each). The CDR3 spans 15 residues. Trimming left V 3 bases short and J 3 bases short, with 12 bases between. Germline V gene data show CDR1 as MNHEY and CDR2 as SVGAGI. The CDR3 region is CASSYRLGRYNEQFF. CDR3 nucleotide sequence: TGTGCCAGCAGTTATAGATTGGGACGCTACAATGAGCAGTTCTTC.

This clonotype was counted only a few times. The chain joins TRBV6-1 to TRBJ1-5, with a possible D match to TRBD1 (5 bases). The CDR3 sequence is 15 residues long. The germline V gene has CDR1 MNHNS and CDR2 SASEGT. Trimming left V 8 bases short and J 6 bases short, with 20 bases between. The CDR3 DNA reads as TGTGCCAGCGAGGGCGTCAGGGTTTTGAGTCAGCCCCAGCATTTT. It translates to CASEGVRVLSQPQHF.